The 17 T cell receptor beta chains below all came from one sample that was sequenced in a study of blood T cell repertoires in COVID-19. Generated by immunoSEQ multiplex PCR, the TCRdb table keeps only in-frame clones and is missing some. The sample gives 99,000 or so clones, over 70% of which show up once; approximately 15% is in the top ten. The sequenced material came from peripheral blood. The receptor set was obtained from a man aged 45-65 years with acute or convalescent COVID-19.

A single count supports this clone. Other DNA sequences in this specimen translate into the identical CDR3. V usage is TRBV5-1 and J usage is TRBJ1-4; 8 nucleotides agree with TRBD1. The CDR3 covers 14 residues. With V trimmed by 4 bases and J by 7 bases, 6 bases remained unmatched. Germline assignment: CDR1 SGHRS and CDR2 YFSETQ. The CDR3 region is CASSPGQGGEKLFF. The CDR3 nucleotides are TGCGCCAGCAGCCCCGGACAGGGTGGTGAAAAACTGTTTTTT.

The V call is TRBV3-1 (or the pseudogene TRBV3-2), the J call TRBJ2-1; 8 nucleotides line up with TRBD2. Germline CDR1 and CDR2: LGHDT and YNNKEL (reference sequence). The ends lost 1 base at V and 6 bases at J; junction bases unmatched: 5. The CDR3 is 15 amino acids. CDR3 sequence reads: CASSQAAGVGNEQFF. The CDR3 region has the DNA TGTGCCAGCAGCCAAGCAGCGGGAGTTGGCAATGAGCAGTTCTTC.

The chain joins TRBV6-6 to TRBJ2-5, with 7 bases matching TRBD2. V was clipped by 2 bases and J by 5 bases; unmatched bases: 8. This CDR3 has 15 amino acids. The V gene's germline CDR1 is MNHNY and CDR2 SVGAGI (reference sequence). CDR3 sequence reads: CASSYATSLGETQYF. The CDR3 DNA reads TGTGCCAGCAGTTACGCGACTAGCTTGGGTGAGACCCAGTACTTC.

The count of this clone is one. The genes are TRBV5-1 and TRBJ2-3; TRBD2 matches at 9 bases. Germline CDR1 is SGHRS and CDR2 is YFSETQ. Trimming cost V 5 bases and J 4 bases; bases outside gene matches: 8. This CDR3 contains 15 residues. DNA for the CDR3: TGCGCCAGCAGACCCCTAGCGGGGCGGGCAGATACGCAGTATTTT. As protein: CASRPLAGRADTQYF.

V gene TRBV5-1 combines with J gene TRBJ2-3, with 13 nucleotides matching TRBD2. CDR3 length: 16 amino acids. Per the germline V gene, CDR1 is SGHRS and CDR2 is YFSETQ. V lost 3 bases and J lost 3; bases outside the gene matches: 4. The CDR3: CASSSTSGRVTDTQYF. CDR3 sequence (DNA): TGCGCCAGCAGCTCTACTAGCGGGAGGGTTACAGATACGCAGTATTTT. The full variable domain, completed using reference TRBV5-1 and TRBJ2-3, is KAGVTQTPRYLIKTRGQQVTLSCSPISGHRSVSWYQQTPGQGLQFLFEYFSETQRNKGNFPGRFSGRQFSNSRSEMNVSTLELGDSALYLCASSSTSGRVTDTQYFGPGTRLTVL.

The chain links TRBV29-1 to TRBJ2-1; TRBD2 might be the D (5 bases). CDR1 and CDR2 from the germline V gene are SQVTM and ANQGSEA. V lost 4 bases, J lost 10 bases, and 11 bases lay in between. The CDR3 extends over 11 amino acids. Here the CDR3 reads CSVVDWEEQFF. In nucleotides, the CDR3 is TGCAGCGTTGTCGACTGGGAGGAGCAGTTCTTC.

The rearrangement uses TRBV10-3 and TRBJ2-7, with a weak D call TRBD2 (5 bases). CDR3 length equals 15 residues. V lost 0 bases and J lost 3, with 12 bases in between. CDR1 is ENHRY and CDR2 is SYGVKD in the germline V gene. The CDR3 DNA reads TGTGCCATCAGTGAGTCGAGGGCGGATATCTACGAGCAGTACTTC. Amino acids: CAISESRADIYEQYF.

The rearrangement uses TRBV10-1 and TRBJ2-7, with a tentative D call TRBD1 (7 bases). Germline V gene data show CDR1 as WNHNN and CDR2 as SYGVQD (reference sequence). The CDR3 sequence is 15 residues long. Trimming removed 8 bases at V and 4 bases at J, with 21 bases between. Here the CDR3 DNA reads TGCGCCAGCCCCCCCCGGCAGGGGGGTGGATACGAGCAGTACTTC. Amino acid sequence: CASPPRQGGGYEQYF.

This chain joins TRBV21-1 and TRBJ1-2; the D call TRBD1 from the table was never checked on the DNA. TRBV21-1 is designated a pseudogene. The CDR3 is 16 residues long. The CDR3 bases are TGTGCCAGCAGCAATAAGAGGGACAGTTCTTACTATGGCTACACCTTC. As protein: CASSNKRDSSYYGYTF.

The chain combines TRBV5-5 with TRBJ2-2, with 12 bases matching TRBD2. The junction had 4 bases not matched to a gene; V was cut back by 3 bases and J by 7 bases. Germline CDR1 SGHKS, CDR2 YYEKEE (reference sequence). This CDR3 has 15 residues. CDR3 amino acids: CASSSSGRGDGELFF. The CDR3, as DNA: TGTGCCAGCAGCTCTAGCGGGAGGGGTGACGGGGAGCTGTTTTTT.

J is TRBJ2-7 and V is TRBV7-9, with 11 bases identical to TRBD2. Looked up from germline, CDR1 is SEHNR and CDR2 is FQNEAQ (reference sequence). V shed 4 bases, J shed 3 bases, and the junction held 11 bases outside the gene matches. The CDR3 sequence is 17 residues long. This CDR3 reads CASSSRTSGYTLYEQYF. Here the CDR3 DNA reads TGTGCCAGCAGCTCCCGGACTAGCGGGTATACACTCTACGAGCAGTACTTC.

This clone was seen only once. V is TRBV29-1 and J is TRBJ2-7; no reliable D call. The V end was cut by 4 bases, the J end by 6 bases, with 13 bases between. This CDR3 is 12 amino acids long. Germline V gives CDR1 SQVTM, CDR2 ANQGSEA. The chain's CDR3 is CSVAYSPSEQYF. CDR3 bases: TGCAGCGTTGCCTACTCCCCCTCCGAGCAGTACTTC.

V usage is TRBV3-1 (or the pseudogene TRBV3-2) and J usage is TRBJ1-1, with a weak D call TRBD1 (6 bases). The CDR3 length is 15 residues. Trimming shortened V by 2 bases and J by 1 base, and 11 bases separated the two germline ends. CDR1 and CDR2 (germline): LGHDT, YNNKEL (reference sequence). Here the CDR3 DNA reads TGTGCCAGCAGCCAACTGACAGGAAAGAACACTGAAGCTTTCTTT. Translated, it gives CASSQLTGKNTEAFF.

V and J are TRBV30 and TRBJ1-1, with 8 bases that match TRBD1. CDR1 and CDR2 (germline): GTSNPN, SVGIG (reference sequence). This CDR3 contains 15 residues. Trimming at V came to 3 bases and at J to 0 bases, leaving 6 bases not matched to a gene. CDR3 in amino acids: CAWRADRGMNTEAFF. CDR3 DNA sequence: TGTGCCTGGAGAGCCGACAGGGGAATGAACACTGAAGCTTTCTTT.

The chain employs TRBV20-1 and TRBJ1-2, with unresolved D. The CDR3 sequence is 11 residues long. CDR1 DFQATT and CDR2 SNEGSKA come from the germline V gene (reference sequence). The V and J ends lost 5 bases and 6 bases respectively, with 10 bases between them. The CDR3 bases are TGCAGTGCTGCCCACAGCCATGGCTACACCTTC. The encoded protein is CSAAHSHGYTF.

V and J are TRBV6-4 and TRBJ1-2; 7 bases are a match to TRBD1. Germline V gives CDR1 MRHNA, CDR2 SNTAGT. The CDR3 has 12 residues. The V and J ends lost 5 bases and 8 bases, in that order; junction bases with no gene match: 5. The chain's CDR3 is CASSSGGVGYTF. CDR3 in DNA: TGTGCCAGCAGTTCAGGGGGTGTGGGCTACACCTTC.

The chain recombines TRBV3-1 (or the pseudogene TRBV3-2) with TRBJ2-2; 7 nucleotides line up with TRBD1. CDR1 is LGHDT and CDR2 is YNNKEL in the germline V gene (reference sequence). This CDR3 is 15 amino acids long. V shed 4 bases and J 1 base; nucleotides not matched to a gene: 3. The CDR3 here is CASSRGQLNTGELFF. The CDR3 nucleotides read TGTGCCAGCAGCCGGGGACAGTTGAACACCGGGGAGCTGTTTTTT.